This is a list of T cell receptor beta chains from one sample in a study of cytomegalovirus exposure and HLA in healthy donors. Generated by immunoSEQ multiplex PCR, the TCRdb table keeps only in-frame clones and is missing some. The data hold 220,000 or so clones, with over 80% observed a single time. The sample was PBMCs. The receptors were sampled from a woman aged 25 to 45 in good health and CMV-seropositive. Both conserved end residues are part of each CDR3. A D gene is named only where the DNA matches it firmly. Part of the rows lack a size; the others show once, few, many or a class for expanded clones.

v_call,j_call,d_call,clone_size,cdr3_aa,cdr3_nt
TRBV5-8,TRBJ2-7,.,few,CASSGRAAGVSYEQYF,TGTGCCAGCAGCGGCCGCGCGGCAGGGGTCTCCTACGAGCAGTACTTC
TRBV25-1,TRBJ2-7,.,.,CASSEGFPDFYEQYF,TGTGCCAGCAGTGAAGGGTTCCCGGATTTCTACGAGCAGTACTTC
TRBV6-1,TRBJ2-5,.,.,CASTRGNQETQYF,TGTGCCAGCACCCGGGGGAACCAAGAGACCCAGTACTTC
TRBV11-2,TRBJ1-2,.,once,CASSRSNTQGRLSYTF,TGTGCCAGCAGCCGGTCAAATACGCAAGGTCGCCTGAGCTACACCTTC
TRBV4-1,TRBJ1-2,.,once,CASSQVTATPYYGYTF,TGCGCCAGCAGCCAAGTTACGGCTACCCCCTACTATGGCTACACCTTC
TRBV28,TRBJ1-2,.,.,CASSHPNANYGYTF,TGTGCCAGCAGCCACCCCAACGCTAACTATGGCTACACCTTC
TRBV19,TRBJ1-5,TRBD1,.,CASSTWTGMDQPQHF,TGTGCCAGTAGTACATGGACAGGGATGGATCAGCCCCAGCATTTT
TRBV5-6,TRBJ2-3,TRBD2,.,CASSLGTSGSWDTQYF,TGTGCCAGCAGCCTTGGGACTAGCGGGAGTTGGGATACGCAGTATTTT
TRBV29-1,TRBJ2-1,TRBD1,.,CSVLGTGGVLNEQFF,TGCAGCGTCCTTGGGACAGGGGGCGTTTTAAATGAGCAGTTCTTC
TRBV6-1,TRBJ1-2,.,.,CASNDLNYGYTF,TGTGCCAGCAATGATCTTAACTATGGCTACACCTTC
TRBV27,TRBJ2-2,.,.,CATGLQESSNTGELFF,TGTGCCACCGGTCTACAGGAAAGTTCCAACACCGGGGAGCTGTTTTTT
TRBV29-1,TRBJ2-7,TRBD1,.,CSASGQGATYEQYF,TGCAGCGCCTCCGGTCAGGGGGCCACCTACGAGCAGTACTTC
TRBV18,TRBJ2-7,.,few,CASSPPSRDTYEQYF,TGTGCCAGCTCACCACCAAGCAGGGACACCTACGAGCAGTACTTC
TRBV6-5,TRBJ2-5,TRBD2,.,CASRQGTSGTTQYF,TGTGCCAGCAGACAAGGGACTAGCGGGACGACCCAGTACTTC
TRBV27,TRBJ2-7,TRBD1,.,CASSQPGQGSYEQYF,TGTGCCAGCAGTCAACCGGGACAGGGGTCCTACGAGCAGTACTTC
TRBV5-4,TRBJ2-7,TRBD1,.,CASRSTGTASYEQYF,TGTGCCAGCAGGTCTACCGGGACAGCGTCCTACGAGCAGTACTTC
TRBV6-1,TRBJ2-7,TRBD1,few,CASSTTGSYEQYF,TGTGCCAGCAGTACGACAGGGTCCTACGAGCAGTACTTC